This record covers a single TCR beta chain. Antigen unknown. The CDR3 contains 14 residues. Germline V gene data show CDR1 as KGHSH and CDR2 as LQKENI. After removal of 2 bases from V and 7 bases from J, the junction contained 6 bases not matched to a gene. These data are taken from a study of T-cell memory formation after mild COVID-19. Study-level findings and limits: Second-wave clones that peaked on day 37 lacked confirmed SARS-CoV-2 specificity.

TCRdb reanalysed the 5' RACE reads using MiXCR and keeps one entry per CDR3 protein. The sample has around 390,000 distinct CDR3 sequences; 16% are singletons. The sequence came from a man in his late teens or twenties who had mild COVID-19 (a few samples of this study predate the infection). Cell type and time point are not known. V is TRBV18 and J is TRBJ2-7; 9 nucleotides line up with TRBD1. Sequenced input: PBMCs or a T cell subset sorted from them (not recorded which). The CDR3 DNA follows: TGTGCCAGCTCACCAGGGACAGGGCTTCGGGAGCAGTACGTC. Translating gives CASSPGTGLREQYV.